The entry below describes one T cell receptor beta chain. The antigen remains undetermined. The sample is drawn from a study of CD8+ T cells in alopecia areata. Whole-study context: Dosing spanned 6 to 18 months on tofacitinib, then 6 months off drug. Study results and caveats: Normal scalp showed lower clonality than lesional scalp, especially alopecia totalis/universalis. Tofacitinib significantly decreased scalp clonality and expanded CD8+ clones among top 100.

Stated treatment: oral pan-JAK inhibitor, 5-10 mg twice daily. cDNA serving as the sequencing template came from extracted, reverse transcribed RNA. Measured with immunoSEQ multiplex PCR; TCRdb has only the in-frame clones, and not every one. The repertoire holds 170,000 or so clones, with roughly 62% as singletons. V shed 6 bases, J shed 2 bases, and the junction held 6 bases outside the gene matches. Per germline, CDR1 SGHTA and CDR2 FQGNSA. This CDR3 spans 15 amino acids. The genes are TRBV7-2 and TRBJ2-5; TRBD2 aligns across 10 bases. The material sequenced was CD8+ T cells sorted from blood, taken at week 24, from a patient treated with tofacitinib. The sequence came from a human donor with alopecia areata. The CDR3 DNA sequence: TGTGCCAGCAGGATCCTAGCGGGGGCACAAGAGACCCAGTACTTC. This translates into CASRILAGAQETQYF.